This is a list of T cell receptor beta chains from one sample in a study of T cell changes during pregnancy in multiple sclerosis. Clones were read by immunoSEQ multiplex PCR, and TCRdb kept only the in-frame ones, dropping some. The table records 65,000 to 70,000 clones, more than 85% of them present only once. The input for sequencing was peripheral blood, taken in the first trimester of pregnancy. These receptors originate from a female donor with multiple sclerosis, enrolled in a pregnancy study. Both conserved end residues are part of each CDR3. D genes are given only for firm matches. Expanded clones are given a class, and other clones once, few, many or no size at all.

abundance: .; d_gene: TRBD1; j_gene: TRBJ1-2; v_gene: TRBV7-8; CDR3aa: CASSRLRTGIGYTF; CDR3nt: TGTGCCAGCAGCCGCCTTAGGACAGGGATAGGCTACACCTTC
abundance: .; d_gene: .; j_gene: TRBJ1-5; v_gene: TRBV6-1; CDR3aa: CASSEGHQRGNQPQHF; CDR3nt: TGTGCCAGCAGTGAGGGACATCAACGAGGCAATCAGCCCCAGCATTTT
abundance: .; d_gene: .; j_gene: TRBJ1-2; v_gene: TRBV5-1; CDR3aa: CASSLNSGDGYGYTF; CDR3nt: TGCGCCAGCAGCTTGAATTCAGGGGATGGGTATGGCTACACCTTC
abundance: .; d_gene: .; j_gene: TRBJ1-2; v_gene: TRBV29-1; CDR3aa: CSVEEGANYGYTF; CDR3nt: TGCAGCGTTGAAGAAGGGGCTAACTATGGCTACACCTTC
abundance: .; d_gene: TRBD1; j_gene: TRBJ2-2; v_gene: TRBV6-1; CDR3aa: CASSEAGQGAGELFF; CDR3nt: TGTGCCAGCAGTGAAGCAGGACAGGGGGCCGGGGAGCTGTTTTTT
abundance: .; d_gene: .; j_gene: TRBJ2-1; v_gene: TRBV6-4; CDR3aa: CASSDSGRVKFF; CDR3nt: TGTGCCAGCAGTGACTCGGGCAGGGTAAAGTTCTTC
abundance: few; d_gene: .; j_gene: TRBJ1-1; v_gene: TRBV5-1; CDR3aa: CASSSDRLLNTEAFF; CDR3nt: TGCGCCAGCAGCTCTGACAGGTTGTTGAACACTGAAGCTTTCTTT
abundance: .; d_gene: .; j_gene: TRBJ1-1; v_gene: TRBV25-1; CDR3aa: CASRGTRGTEAFF; CDR3nt: TGTGCCAGCAGGGGGACAAGGGGCACTGAAGCTTTCTTT
abundance: .; d_gene: TRBD2; j_gene: TRBJ2-4; v_gene: TRBV15; CDR3aa: CATSRDIGGVSAKNIQYF; CDR3nt: TGTGCCACCAGCAGAGATATCGGGGGGGTATCAGCCAAAAACATTCAGTACTTC
abundance: once; d_gene: TRBD1; j_gene: TRBJ2-2; v_gene: TRBV5-1; CDR3aa: CASGRQGQGAGELFF; CDR3nt: TGCGCCAGCGGCCGACAGGGACAGGGGGCCGGGGAGCTGTTTTTT
abundance: once; d_gene: .; j_gene: TRBJ1-4; v_gene: TRBV5-1; CDR3aa: CASSLLGVEEKLFF; CDR3nt: TGCGCCAGCAGCCTCCTCGGGGTGGAGGAAAAACTGTTTTTT
abundance: .; d_gene: .; j_gene: TRBJ1-3; v_gene: TRBV28; CDR3aa: CASSRSGSGNTIYF; CDR3nt: TGTGCCAGCAGTCGTTCGGGCTCTGGAAACACCATATATTTT
abundance: .; d_gene: .; j_gene: TRBJ2-2; v_gene: TRBV9; CDR3aa: CASSVGAGEFGGELFF; CDR3nt: TGTGCCAGCAGCGTAGGGGCAGGGGAGTTCGGCGGGGAGCTGTTTTTT
abundance: few; d_gene: .; j_gene: TRBJ1-2; v_gene: TRBV19; CDR3aa: CASSRGSSSYGYTF; CDR3nt: TGTGCCAGTAGTCGAGGTAGTAGCAGCTATGGCTACACCTTC
abundance: .; d_gene: .; j_gene: TRBJ1-1; v_gene: TRBV28; CDR3aa: CASSSPPRGSGNTEAFF; CDR3nt: TGTGCCAGCAGTTCTCCTCCCAGGGGCTCGGGGAACACTGAAGCTTTCTTT
abundance: .; d_gene: TRBD1; j_gene: TRBJ1-5; v_gene: TRBV6-1; CDR3aa: CASRLGQGNQPQHF; CDR3nt: TGTGCCAGCAGACTTGGACAGGGAAATCAGCCCCAGCATTTT
abundance: once; d_gene: TRBD2; j_gene: TRBJ2-2; v_gene: TRBV2; CDR3aa: CASSSGGLAGERTGELFF; CDR3nt: TGTGCCAGCAGTAGTGGTGGACTAGCGGGAGAGCGAACCGGGGAGCTGTTTTTT
abundance: .; d_gene: TRBD1; j_gene: TRBJ1-5; v_gene: TRBV29-1; CDR3aa: CSVRDRGEQPQHF; CDR3nt: TGCAGCGTCCGGGACAGGGGGGAACAGCCCCAGCATTTT
abundance: .; d_gene: TRBD2; j_gene: TRBJ2-7; v_gene: TRBV7-7; CDR3aa: CASSSGLAFVQYF; CDR3nt: TGTGCCAGCAGCTCGGGACTAGCATTCGTGCAGTACTTC
abundance: few; d_gene: .; j_gene: TRBJ2-2; v_gene: TRBV4-2; CDR3aa: CASSQEIQGPLFF; CDR3nt: TGTGCCAGCAGCCAAGAGATTCAGGGGCCGCTGTTTTTT
abundance: .; d_gene: .; j_gene: TRBJ2-7; v_gene: TRBV19; CDR3aa: CASSIPGGFYEQYF; CDR3nt: TGTGCCAGTAGTATCCCGGGGGGCTTCTACGAGCAGTACTTC
abundance: .; d_gene: .; j_gene: TRBJ2-7; v_gene: TRBV9; CDR3aa: CASSASPGGTGEQYF; CDR3nt: TGTGCCAGCAGCGCCAGTCCGGGCGGGACGGGTGAGCAGTACTTC
abundance: .; d_gene: .; j_gene: TRBJ2-1; v_gene: TRBV7-9; CDR3aa: CASSTTGASNEQFF; CDR3nt: TGTGCCAGCAGCACGACGGGAGCATCGAATGAGCAGTTCTTC
abundance: few; d_gene: .; j_gene: TRBJ1-1; v_gene: TRBV7-9; CDR3aa: CASSARWTEAFF; CDR3nt: TGTGCCAGCAGCGCCCGGTGGACTGAAGCTTTCTTT
abundance: .; d_gene: TRBD2; j_gene: TRBJ2-5; v_gene: TRBV19; CDR3aa: CASSGGGRETQYF; CDR3nt: TGTGCCAGTAGTGGCGGGGGGCGAGAGACCCAGTACTTC
abundance: .; d_gene: .; j_gene: TRBJ2-3; v_gene: TRBV5-1; CDR3aa: CASSLRGSRAGGTDTQYF; CDR3nt: TGCGCCAGCAGCTTGCGAGGGTCGCGTGCCGGGGGCACAGATACGCAGTATTTT
abundance: .; d_gene: TRBD2; j_gene: TRBJ2-3; v_gene: TRBV5-4; CDR3aa: CASSKGLAGGYSSTDTQYF; CDR3nt: TGTGCCAGCAGCAAGGGACTAGCGGGTGGCTATTCTAGCACAGATACGCAGTATTTT
abundance: once; d_gene: TRBD1; j_gene: TRBJ1-2; v_gene: TRBV11-2; CDR3aa: CASSPSGGASYTF; CDR3nt: TGTGCCAGCAGCCCTTCAGGGGGCGCTTCCTACACCTTC
abundance: .; d_gene: .; j_gene: TRBJ1-5; v_gene: TRBV6-1; CDR3aa: CASSEAGVHEPQHF; CDR3nt: TGTGCCAGCAGTGAAGCCGGGGTGCACGAGCCCCAGCATTTT
abundance: .; d_gene: .; j_gene: TRBJ1-5; v_gene: TRBV6-5; CDR3aa: CASSSGPSNQPQHF; CDR3nt: TGTGCCAGCAGTTCAGGGCCGTCCAATCAGCCCCAGCATTTT
abundance: .; d_gene: TRBD1; j_gene: TRBJ1-3; v_gene: TRBV30; CDR3aa: CAWDRGRWGNTIYF; CDR3nt: TGTGCCTGGGACAGGGGGCGATGGGGAAACACCATATATTTT
abundance: .; d_gene: TRBD1; j_gene: TRBJ2-3; v_gene: TRBV23-1; CDR3aa: CASSQPPWTGHTDTQYF; CDR3nt: TGCGCCAGCAGTCAACCTCCTTGGACAGGACACACAGATACGCAGTATTTT
abundance: .; d_gene: .; j_gene: TRBJ2-7; v_gene: TRBV27; CDR3aa: CASSFRGTEQYF; CDR3nt: TGTGCCAGCAGTTTCAGGGGTACCGAGCAGTACTTC
abundance: once; d_gene: TRBD1; j_gene: TRBJ2-3; v_gene: TRBV27; CDR3aa: CASSLPGTAGTDTQYF; CDR3nt: TGTGCCAGCAGTTTACCCGGGACAGCCGGCACAGATACGCAGTATTTT
abundance: .; d_gene: TRBD1; j_gene: TRBJ1-6; v_gene: TRBV4-2; CDR3aa: CASSHGDSRNPNSPLHF; CDR3nt: TGTGCCAGCAGCCACGGGGACAGCCGGAATCCTAATTCACCCCTCCACTTT
abundance: .; d_gene: TRBD1; j_gene: TRBJ1-2; v_gene: TRBV5-1; CDR3aa: CASSLGGQGDGYTF; CDR3nt: TGCGCCAGCAGCTTGGGGGGACAGGGGGATGGCTACACCTTC
abundance: .; d_gene: .; j_gene: TRBJ1-1; v_gene: TRBV11-2; CDR3aa: CASSLTARGPEAFF; CDR3nt: TGTGCCAGCAGCCTCACCGCTCGGGGTCCTGAAGCTTTCTTT
abundance: .; d_gene: .; j_gene: TRBJ2-5; v_gene: TRBV15; CDR3aa: CATSGDSRYQETQYF; CDR3nt: TGTGCCACCAGCGGGGACTCTCGGTACCAAGAGACCCAGTACTTC
abundance: once; d_gene: .; j_gene: TRBJ2-6; v_gene: TRBV6-1; CDR3aa: CASSEVGRASGANVLTF; CDR3nt: TGTGCCAGCAGTGAAGTTGGCAGGGCCTCTGGGGCCAACGTCCTGACTTTC
abundance: .; d_gene: .; j_gene: TRBJ2-4; v_gene: TRBV15; CDR3aa: CATSGGLAKNIQYF; CDR3nt: TGTGCCACCAGCGGGGGACTAGCCAAAAACATTCAGTACTTC
abundance: few; d_gene: .; j_gene: TRBJ1-1; v_gene: TRBV11-1; CDR3aa: CASSFGGLGTEAFF; CDR3nt: TGTGCCAGCAGCTTCGGGGGGCTTGGGACTGAAGCTTTCTTT
abundance: .; d_gene: .; j_gene: TRBJ1-1; v_gene: TRBV5-1; CDR3aa: CASSLSDTEAFF; CDR3nt: TGCGCCAGCAGCCTATCCGACACCGAAGCTTTCTTT
abundance: .; d_gene: .; j_gene: TRBJ1-5; v_gene: TRBV28; CDR3aa: CASSFRRGNQPQHF; CDR3nt: TGTGCCAGCAGTTTTCGGCGAGGTAATCAGCCCCAGCATTTT
abundance: .; d_gene: .; j_gene: TRBJ2-5; v_gene: TRBV12-2; CDR3aa: CASRFRTSGGIQETQYF; CDR3nt: TGTGCAAGTCGCTTCAGGACTAGCGGGGGGATCCAAGAGACCCAGTACTTC
abundance: .; d_gene: TRBD2; j_gene: TRBJ2-1; v_gene: TRBV5-4; CDR3aa: CASSTSASSYNEQFF; CDR3nt: TGTGCCAGCAGCACTAGCGCGAGCTCCTACAATGAGCAGTTCTTC
abundance: .; d_gene: .; j_gene: TRBJ1-2; v_gene: TRBV28; CDR3aa: CASSPPGWGYGYTF; CDR3nt: TGTGCCAGCAGCCCCCCAGGGTGGGGCTATGGCTACACCTTC
abundance: .; d_gene: .; j_gene: TRBJ1-2; v_gene: TRBV9; CDR3aa: CASSVGPLRLANYGYTF; CDR3nt: TGTGCCAGCAGCGTAGGACCCCTCAGGCTTGCAAACTATGGCTACACCTTC
abundance: once; d_gene: .; j_gene: TRBJ1-2; v_gene: TRBV28; CDR3aa: CASTTGSLTNYGYTF; CDR3nt: TGTGCCAGCACCACGGGGTCGCTGACTAACTATGGCTACACCTTC
abundance: few; d_gene: .; j_gene: TRBJ2-5; v_gene: TRBV7-3; CDR3aa: CASSLTGQDKTQYF; CDR3nt: TGTGCCAGCAGCTTAACTGGCCAGGATAAGACCCAGTACTTC
abundance: .; d_gene: .; j_gene: TRBJ2-5; v_gene: TRBV25-1; CDR3aa: CASSAPRGVETQYF; CDR3nt: TGTGCCAGCAGTGCTCCCCGCGGGGTAGAGACCCAGTACTTC
abundance: once; d_gene: .; j_gene: TRBJ1-5; v_gene: TRBV28; CDR3aa: CASSLGGINQPQHF; CDR3nt: TGTGCCAGCAGTTTGGGGGGGATCAATCAGCCCCAGCATTTT
abundance: .; d_gene: .; j_gene: TRBJ2-3; v_gene: TRBV7-6; CDR3aa: CASSVGPTRGATQYF; CDR3nt: TGTGCCAGCAGCGTAGGCCCCACGCGGGGAGCTACGCAGTATTTT
abundance: .; d_gene: .; j_gene: TRBJ1-2; v_gene: TRBV12-5; CDR3aa: CASGLSPLRAGMLGYTF; CDR3nt: TGTGCTAGTGGTTTGTCCCCCCTCAGGGCAGGGATGTTGGGCTACACCTTC
abundance: .; d_gene: .; j_gene: TRBJ2-3; v_gene: TRBV9; CDR3aa: CASSVATSTDTQYF; CDR3nt: TGTGCCAGCAGCGTAGCCACTTCCACAGATACGCAGTATTTT
abundance: .; d_gene: .; j_gene: TRBJ2-3; v_gene: TRBV19; CDR3aa: CASSIRDFTDTQYF; CDR3nt: TGTGCCAGTAGTATACGGGACTTCACAGATACGCAGTATTTT
abundance: .; d_gene: .; j_gene: TRBJ1-3; v_gene: TRBV19; CDR3aa: CASSMRQSSGNTIYF; CDR3nt: TGTGCCAGTAGTATGCGACAGTCCTCTGGAAACACCATATATTTT
abundance: .; d_gene: TRBD1; j_gene: TRBJ1-2; v_gene: TRBV7-3; CDR3aa: CASSLTGTAEEGYTF; CDR3nt: TGTGCCAGCAGCTTAACGGGGACAGCCGAGGAGGGCTACACCTTC
abundance: .; d_gene: TRBD1; j_gene: TRBJ1-3; v_gene: TRBV5-1; CDR3aa: CASSYTTGGSGNTIYF; CDR3nt: TGCGCCAGCAGTTATACAACAGGGGGCAGTGGAAACACCATATATTTT
abundance: .; d_gene: TRBD1; j_gene: TRBJ1-1; v_gene: TRBV11-2; CDR3aa: CASRLQGDTEAFF; CDR3nt: TGTGCCAGCAGACTCCAGGGGGACACTGAAGCTTTCTTT